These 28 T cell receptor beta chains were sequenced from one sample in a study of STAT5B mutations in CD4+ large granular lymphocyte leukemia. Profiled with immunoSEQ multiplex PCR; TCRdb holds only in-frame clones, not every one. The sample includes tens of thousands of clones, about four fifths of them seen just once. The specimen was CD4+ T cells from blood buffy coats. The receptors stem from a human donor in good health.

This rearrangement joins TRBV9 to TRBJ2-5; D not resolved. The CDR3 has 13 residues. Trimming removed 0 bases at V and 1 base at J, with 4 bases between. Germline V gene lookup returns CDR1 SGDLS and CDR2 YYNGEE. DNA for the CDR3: TGTGCCAGCAGCGTAGGGATCCAAGAGACCCAGTACTTC. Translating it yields CASSVGIQETQYF.

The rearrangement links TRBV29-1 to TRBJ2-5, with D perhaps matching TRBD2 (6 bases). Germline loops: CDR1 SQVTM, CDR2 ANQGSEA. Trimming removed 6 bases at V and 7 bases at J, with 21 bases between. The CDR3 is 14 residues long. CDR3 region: CSVGLRLAPGTQYF. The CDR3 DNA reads TGCAGCGTAGGACTACGGCTAGCGCCAGGGACCCAGTACTTC.

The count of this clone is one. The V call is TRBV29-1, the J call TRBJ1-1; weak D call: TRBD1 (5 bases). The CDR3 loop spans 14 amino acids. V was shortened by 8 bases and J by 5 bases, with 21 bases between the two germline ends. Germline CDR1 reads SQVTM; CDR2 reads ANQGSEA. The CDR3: CSLRRGGVMTEAFF. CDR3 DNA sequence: TGCAGCCTCCGCCGGGGGGGGGTTATGACTGAAGCTTTCTTT.

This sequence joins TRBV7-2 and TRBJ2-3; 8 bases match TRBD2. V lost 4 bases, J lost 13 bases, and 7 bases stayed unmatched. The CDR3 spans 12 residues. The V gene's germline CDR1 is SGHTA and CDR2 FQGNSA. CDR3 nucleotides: TGTGCCAGCAGCTCCCCCGGGGGGGCCGAGTATTTT. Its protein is CASSSPGGAEYF.

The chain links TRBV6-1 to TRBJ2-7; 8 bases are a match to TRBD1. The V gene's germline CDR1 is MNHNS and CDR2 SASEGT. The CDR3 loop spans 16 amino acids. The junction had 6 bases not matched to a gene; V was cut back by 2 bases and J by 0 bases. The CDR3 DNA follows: TGTGCCAGCAGTGAAATTGGAACAGGGGGCTCCTACGAGCAGTACTTC. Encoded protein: CASSEIGTGGSYEQYF.

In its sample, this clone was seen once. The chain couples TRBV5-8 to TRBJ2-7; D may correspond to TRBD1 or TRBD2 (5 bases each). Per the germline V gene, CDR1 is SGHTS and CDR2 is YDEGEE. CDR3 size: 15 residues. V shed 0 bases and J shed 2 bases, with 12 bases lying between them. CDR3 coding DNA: TGTGCCAGCAGCTTGGGATCAGGGAGAGCCTACGAGCAGTACTTC. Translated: CASSLGSGRAYEQYF.

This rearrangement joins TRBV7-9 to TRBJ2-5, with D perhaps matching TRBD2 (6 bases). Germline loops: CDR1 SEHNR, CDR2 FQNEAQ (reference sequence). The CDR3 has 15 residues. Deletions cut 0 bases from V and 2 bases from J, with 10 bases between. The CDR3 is CASSLARGTQETQYF. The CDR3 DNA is TGTGCCAGCAGCTTAGCGCGGGGTACGCAAGAGACCCAGTACTTC.

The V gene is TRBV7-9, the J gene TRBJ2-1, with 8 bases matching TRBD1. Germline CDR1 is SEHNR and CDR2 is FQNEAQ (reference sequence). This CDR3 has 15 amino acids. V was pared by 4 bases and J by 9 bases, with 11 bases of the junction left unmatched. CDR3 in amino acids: CASSSGQGLGSEQFF. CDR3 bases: TGTGCCAGCAGCTCCGGACAGGGCTTAGGGAGTGAGCAGTTCTTC.

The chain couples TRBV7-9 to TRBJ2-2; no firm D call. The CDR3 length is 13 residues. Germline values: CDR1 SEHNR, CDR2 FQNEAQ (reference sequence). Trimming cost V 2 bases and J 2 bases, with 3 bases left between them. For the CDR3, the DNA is TGTGCCAGCAGCTTACTTAACACCGGGGAGCTGTTTTTT. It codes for CASSLLNTGELFF.

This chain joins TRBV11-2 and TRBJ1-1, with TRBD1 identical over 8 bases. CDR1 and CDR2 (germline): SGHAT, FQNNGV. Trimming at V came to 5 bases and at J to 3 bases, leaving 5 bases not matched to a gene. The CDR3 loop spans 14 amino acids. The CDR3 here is CASSARGPDTEAFF. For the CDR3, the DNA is TGTGCCAGCAGCGCCAGGGGGCCTGACACTGAAGCTTTCTTT.

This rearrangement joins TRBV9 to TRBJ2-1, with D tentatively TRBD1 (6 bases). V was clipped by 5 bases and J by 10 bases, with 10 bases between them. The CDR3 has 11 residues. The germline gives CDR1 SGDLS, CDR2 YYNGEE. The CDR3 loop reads CASSQGSEQFF. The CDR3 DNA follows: TGTGCCAGCAGTCAGGGGAGCGAGCAGTTCTTC. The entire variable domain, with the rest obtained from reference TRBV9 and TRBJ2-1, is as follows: DSGVTQTPKHLITATGQRVTLRCSPRSGDLSVYWYQQSLDQGLQFLIQYYNGEERAKGNILERFSAQQFPDLHSELNLSSLELGDSALYFCASSQGSEQFFGPGTRLTVL.

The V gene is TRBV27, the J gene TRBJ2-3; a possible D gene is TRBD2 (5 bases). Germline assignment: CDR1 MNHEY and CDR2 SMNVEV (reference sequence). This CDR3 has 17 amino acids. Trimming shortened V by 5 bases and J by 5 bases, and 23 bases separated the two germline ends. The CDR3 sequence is CASSRRGSARMGDTQYF. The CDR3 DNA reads TGTGCCAGCAGTCGCCGAGGGAGCGCTCGAATGGGAGATACGCAGTATTTT.

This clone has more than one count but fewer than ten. The CDR3 sequence is CAWSVNYGYTF. In DNA, the CDR3 is TGTGCCTGGAGTGTGAACTATGGCTACACCTTC. This chain uses TRBV30 with TRBJ1-2; D is unclear. Germline V gives CDR1 GTSNPN, CDR2 SVGIG (reference sequence). V dropped 0 bases and J dropped 2 bases, with 1 base sitting between them. This CDR3 has 11 amino acids.

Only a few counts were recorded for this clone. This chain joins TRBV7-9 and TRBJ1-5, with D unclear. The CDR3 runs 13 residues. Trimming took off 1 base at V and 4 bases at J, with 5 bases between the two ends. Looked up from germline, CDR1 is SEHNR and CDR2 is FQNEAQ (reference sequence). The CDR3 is CASSLDGNQPQHF. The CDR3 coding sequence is TGTGCCAGCAGCTTAGACGGGAATCAGCCCCAGCATTTT.

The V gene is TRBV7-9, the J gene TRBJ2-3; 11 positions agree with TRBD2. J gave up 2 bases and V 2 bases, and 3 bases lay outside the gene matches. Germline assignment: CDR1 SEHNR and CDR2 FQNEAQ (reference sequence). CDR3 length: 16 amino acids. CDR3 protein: CASSLILAGATDTQYF. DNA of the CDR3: TGTGCCAGCAGCTTAATACTAGCGGGGGCCACAGATACGCAGTATTTT.

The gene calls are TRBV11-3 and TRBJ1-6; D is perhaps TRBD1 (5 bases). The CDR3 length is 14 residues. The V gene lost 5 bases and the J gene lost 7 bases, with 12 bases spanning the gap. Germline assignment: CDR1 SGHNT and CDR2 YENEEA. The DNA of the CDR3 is TGTGCCAGCAGCACCCAGGGTGCCAATTCACCCCTCCACTTT. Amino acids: CASSTQGANSPLHF.

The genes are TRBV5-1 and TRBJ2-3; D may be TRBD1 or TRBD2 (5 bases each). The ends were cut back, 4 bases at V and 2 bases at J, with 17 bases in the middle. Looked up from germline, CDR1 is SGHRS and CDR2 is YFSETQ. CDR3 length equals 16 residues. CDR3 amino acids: CASSRGGSSDTDTQYF. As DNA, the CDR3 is TGCGCCAGCAGCCGGGGCGGCAGCTCTGACACAGATACGCAGTATTTT.

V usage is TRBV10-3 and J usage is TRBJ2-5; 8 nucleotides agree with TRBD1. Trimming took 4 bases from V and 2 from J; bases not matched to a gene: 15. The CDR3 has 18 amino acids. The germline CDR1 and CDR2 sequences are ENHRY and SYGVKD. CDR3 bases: TGTGCCATCAGTGCCCCGGGACAGGTCTTTGGCCGACAAGAGACCCAGTACTTC. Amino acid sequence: CAISAPGQVFGRQETQYF.

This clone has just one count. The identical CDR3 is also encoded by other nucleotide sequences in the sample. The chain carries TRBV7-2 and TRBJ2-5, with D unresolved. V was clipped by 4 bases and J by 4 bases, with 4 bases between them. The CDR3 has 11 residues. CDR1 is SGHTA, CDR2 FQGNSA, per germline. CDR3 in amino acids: CASSSAETQYF. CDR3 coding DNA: TGTGCCAGCAGCTCCGCAGAGACCCAGTACTTC.

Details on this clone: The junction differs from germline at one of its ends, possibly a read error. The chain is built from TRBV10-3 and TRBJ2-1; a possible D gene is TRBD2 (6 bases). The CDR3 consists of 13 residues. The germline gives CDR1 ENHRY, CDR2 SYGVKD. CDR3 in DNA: TGTGCCATCAGCCGGGACTCCAACAATGAGCAGTTCTTC. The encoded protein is CAISRDSNNEQFF.

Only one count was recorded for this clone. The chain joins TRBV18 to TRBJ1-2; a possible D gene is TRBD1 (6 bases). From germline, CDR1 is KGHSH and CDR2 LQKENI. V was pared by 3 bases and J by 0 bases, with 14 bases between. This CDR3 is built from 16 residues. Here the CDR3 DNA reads TGTGCCAGCTCACCTGAACAGGGACTAGCTAACTATGGCTACACCTTC. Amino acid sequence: CASSPEQGLANYGYTF.

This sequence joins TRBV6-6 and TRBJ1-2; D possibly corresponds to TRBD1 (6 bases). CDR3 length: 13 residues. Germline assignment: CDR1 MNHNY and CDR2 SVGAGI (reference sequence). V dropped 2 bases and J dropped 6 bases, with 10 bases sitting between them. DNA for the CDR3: TGTGCCAGCAGTTACCTGGGGGCGGATGGCTACACCTTC. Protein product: CASSYLGADGYTF.

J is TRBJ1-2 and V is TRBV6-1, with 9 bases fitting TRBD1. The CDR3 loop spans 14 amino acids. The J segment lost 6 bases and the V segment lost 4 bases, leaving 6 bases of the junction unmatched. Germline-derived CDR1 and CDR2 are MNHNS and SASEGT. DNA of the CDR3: TGTGCCAGCAGTGTGGACAGGGGAACTGATGGCTACACCTTC. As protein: CASSVDRGTDGYTF.

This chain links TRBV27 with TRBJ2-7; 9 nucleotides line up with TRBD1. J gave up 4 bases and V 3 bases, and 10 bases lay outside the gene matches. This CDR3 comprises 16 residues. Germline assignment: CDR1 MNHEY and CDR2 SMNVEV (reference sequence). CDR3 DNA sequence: TGTGCCAGCAGTTTCTGGACCGGGACAGGGAGGTACGAGCAGTACTTC. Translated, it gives CASSFWTGTGRYEQYF.

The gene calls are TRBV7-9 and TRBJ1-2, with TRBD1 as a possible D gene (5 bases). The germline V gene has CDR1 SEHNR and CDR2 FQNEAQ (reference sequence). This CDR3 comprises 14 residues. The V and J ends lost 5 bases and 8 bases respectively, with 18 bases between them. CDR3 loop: CASSLEMGLQGYTF. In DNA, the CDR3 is TGTGCCAGCAGCCTGGAGATGGGGCTTCAGGGCTACACCTTC.

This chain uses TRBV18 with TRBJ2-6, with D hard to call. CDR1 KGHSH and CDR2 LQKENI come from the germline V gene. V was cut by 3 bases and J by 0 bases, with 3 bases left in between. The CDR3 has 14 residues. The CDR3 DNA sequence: TGTGCCAGCTCACCGGCCTCTGGGGCCAACGTCCTGACTTTC. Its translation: CASSPASGANVLTF.

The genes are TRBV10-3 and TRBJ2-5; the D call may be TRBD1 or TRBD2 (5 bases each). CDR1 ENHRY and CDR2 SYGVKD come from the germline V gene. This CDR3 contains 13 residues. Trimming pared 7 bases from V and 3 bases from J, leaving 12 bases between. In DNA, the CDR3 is TGTGCCATCAATATGGGGGTGGAAGAGACCCAGTACTTC. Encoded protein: CAINMGVEETQYF.

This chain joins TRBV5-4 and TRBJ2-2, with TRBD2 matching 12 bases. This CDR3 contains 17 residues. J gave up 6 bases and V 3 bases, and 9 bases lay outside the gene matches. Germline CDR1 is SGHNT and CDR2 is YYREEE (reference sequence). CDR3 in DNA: TGTGCCAGCAGCTCTCTGCTAGCGGGAGGGGGTTCCGGGGAGCTGTTTTTT. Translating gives CASSSLLAGGGSGELFF.